The next 5 T cell receptor beta chains were all read from a single sample in a study of T cell changes during pregnancy in multiple sclerosis. Only in-frame clones appear in the TCRdb table, and some are missing; sequencing was by immunoSEQ multiplex PCR. Found here are 79,000 or so clones, approximately 90% of them singletons; the top ten hold around 1.8%. The specimen was peripheral blood, collected in the first trimester of pregnancy. The receptors stem from a female donor in good health, enrolled as a control in a pregnancy study.

The CDR3, as DNA: TGCGCCAGCAGCCAAGCTTCTGGACAGTCGTTCTACGAGCAGTACTTC. This encodes CASSQASGQSFYEQYF. The chain couples TRBV4-3 to TRBJ2-7; tentatively, D is TRBD1 (6 bases). The V and J ends lost 1 base and 3 bases respectively, with 16 bases between them. CDR3 length equals 16 residues. The germline gives CDR1 LGHNA, CDR2 YSLEER.

This clone has just a few counts. The rearrangement links TRBV29-1 to TRBJ1-1; 9 nucleotides agree with TRBD1. CDR3 length: 12 amino acids. Unmatched junction bases numbered 3, after V lost 5 bases and J lost 5 bases. In germline, CDR1 is SQVTM, CDR2 ANQGSEA. As DNA, the CDR3 is TGCAGCGTTCGACAGGGGGAGACTGAAGCTTTCTTT. Translation: CSVRQGETEAFF.

This chain connects TRBV28 to TRBJ1-2; D gene ambiguous. The V and J ends lost 2 bases and 5 bases respectively, with 6 bases between them. The germline V gene has CDR1 MDHEN and CDR2 SYDVKM. The CDR3 has 12 amino acids. Written as DNA, the CDR3 is TGTGCCAGCAGTTTAGCGGGGTATGGCTACACCTTC. Translating it yields CASSLAGYGYTF.

The rearrangement joins TRBV2 to TRBJ1-2; D is perhaps TRBD1 (5 bases). Trimming pared 7 bases from V and 8 bases from J, leaving 23 bases between. The CDR3 covers 15 residues. Germline CDR1 reads SNHLY; CDR2 reads FYNNEI. This CDR3 reads CASTSAAGHYGGYTF. The CDR3 DNA sequence: TGTGCCAGCACGTCCGCAGCAGGACACTATGGGGGCTACACCTTC.

This clone was counted once. The chain recombines TRBV7-2 with TRBJ2-7, with 7 bases aligning to TRBD1. This CDR3 is 15 amino acids long. Germline loops: CDR1 SGHTA, CDR2 FQGNSA. V gave up 4 bases and J gave up 1 base; unmatched junction bases: 7. CDR3 DNA sequence: TGTGCCAGCAGCTCAGCGCAGACAGGGTCCTACGAGCAGTACTTC. This codes for CASSSAQTGSYEQYF.